This passage covers 32 T cell receptor beta chains from one sample sequenced in a study of human T cells and chemical hapten exposure. Documented time point: patch test 1, 2 weeks after DPC sensitization. Regarding treatment: therapeutic diphenylcyclopropenone sensitization with weekly scalp DPC. TCRdb reprocessed the RACE reads with MiXCR, giving one entry per CDR3 protein. Among roughly 360,000 distinct CDR3 sequences, roughly 4.8% were seen once, and the ten largest hold 2% to 2.5%. Sequencing used whole blood, obtained in connection with sensitization to the hapten diphenylcyclopropenone (DPC). Receptors were obtained from a woman between 50 and 59 years old with alopecia areata. Some clones in this sample may be carry-over from other donors' samples.

In its sample, this clonotype was seen a few times. This rearrangement joins TRBV27 to TRBJ2-4; perhaps TRBD2 as D (6 bases). The CDR3 is 14 residues long. Germline CDR1 reads MNHEY; CDR2 reads SMNVEV (reference sequence). Trimming removed 6 bases from V and 1 base from J, with 10 bases in between. CDR3 region: CASRRAGAKNIQYF. In DNA, the CDR3 is TGTGCCAGCAGGAGAGCGGGTGCCAAAAACATTCAGTACTTC.

This clonotype was recorded a few times. The genes are TRBV4-2 and TRBJ2-2; perhaps TRBD2 as D (6 bases). The germline CDR1 and CDR2 sequences are LGHNA and YNFKEQ. Trimming took off 1 base at V and 2 bases at J, with 17 bases between the two ends. The CDR3 runs to 18 residues. CDR3 region: CASSQAMGGWQNTGELFF. DNA for the CDR3: TGTGCCAGCAGCCAAGCCATGGGAGGATGGCAAAACACCGGGGAGCTGTTTTTT.

The V and J genes are TRBV4-3 and TRBJ1-3; D not resolved. The CDR3 contains 15 residues. The ends were cut back, 0 bases at V and 0 bases at J, with 6 bases in the middle. Germline V gives CDR1 LGHNA, CDR2 YSLEER. The CDR3 DNA reads TGCGCCAGCAGCCAAGACATCTCCTCTGGAAACACCATATATTTT. Amino acids: CASSQDISSGNTIYF.

The chain combines TRBV9 with TRBJ2-3, with D perhaps TRBD2 (6 bases). V was shortened by 0 bases and J by 1 base, with 12 bases between the two germline ends. Germline V gives CDR1 SGDLS, CDR2 YYNGEE. There are 16 residues in the CDR3. DNA for the CDR3: TGTGCCAGCAGCGTAGGCACGGGAGCAGGCACAGATACGCAGTATTTT. Translation gives CASSVGTGAGTDTQYF.

The chain combines TRBV2 with TRBJ2-2; no definite D call. This CDR3 region has 13 residues. Trimming took 3 bases from V and 6 from J, leaving 8 bases between them. Germline V gene data show CDR1 as SNHLY and CDR2 as FYNNEI. The CDR3: CASSDSLPGELFF. The CDR3 DNA reads as TGTGCCAGCAGTGACTCCCTCCCCGGGGAGCTGTTTTTT.

This clonotype was found many times. The chain has TRBV6-2 or TRBV6-3 and TRBJ1-1, with D possibly TRBD1 on 5 matching bases. The CDR3 sequence is 13 residues long. Trimming pared 8 bases from V and 5 bases from J, leaving 15 bases between. Looked up from germline, CDR1 is MNHEY and CDR2 is SVGEGT. In DNA, the CDR3 is TGTGCCAGCGCCAGCAGGGTGGCGACTGAAGCTTTCTTT. The encoded protein is CASASRVATEAFF.

This chain links TRBV10-3 with TRBJ2-3, with D perhaps assigned TRBD1 or TRBD2 (5 bases each). V gave up 4 bases and J gave up 2 bases, with 10 bases separating them. The germline CDR1 and CDR2 sequences are ENHRY and SYGVKD. The CDR3 extends over 14 amino acids. The CDR3: CAISGGDLTDTQYF. The CDR3 DNA follows: TGTGCCATCAGTGGAGGGGACCTCACAGATACGCAGTATTTT.

This clonotype was seen many times. The V call is TRBV2, the J call TRBJ2-2, with 13 bases lining up with TRBD2. The CDR3 covers 17 residues. V lost 4 bases to trimming and J lost 0 bases; unmatched junction nucleotides: 2. The germline V gene encodes CDR1 SNHLY and CDR2 FYNNEI. CDR3 DNA sequence: TGTGCCAGCAGTGGACTAGCGGGAGGTTCGAACACCGGGGAGCTGTTTTTT. This translates into CASSGLAGGSNTGELFF.

The rearrangement links TRBV6-1 to TRBJ1-2; D unresolved. The V gene lost 5 bases and the J gene lost 3 bases, with 10 bases spanning the gap. This CDR3 has 13 residues. Per the germline V gene, CDR1 is MNHNS and CDR2 is SASEGT. The CDR3 DNA reads as TGTGCCAGCAGTCTTATCACGGACTATGGCTACACCTTC. Translating it yields CASSLITDYGYTF.

The V call is TRBV28, the J call TRBJ2-3, with 10 nucleotides matching TRBD2. CDR3 length: 17 residues. V was clipped by 7 bases and J by 1 base; unmatched bases: 11. Germline V gene data show CDR1 as MDHEN and CDR2 as SYDVKM. CDR3 residues: CASKPNEREGGTDTQYF. For the CDR3, the DNA is TGTGCCAGCAAACCCAATGAGCGGGAGGGAGGCACAGATACGCAGTATTTT.

This clonotype was found many times. The genes are TRBV7-2 and TRBJ1-2; D is undetermined. Germline CDR1 reads SGHTA; CDR2 reads FQGNSA. The CDR3 extends over 15 amino acids. V lost 5 bases and J 1 base, leaving 14 bases between the germline ends. As DNA, the CDR3 is TGTGCCAGCAGCCTTGACCGGGCCTTTAACTATGGCTACACCTTC. Protein sequence: CASSLDRAFNYGYTF.

This clonotype was recorded at least ten times. V gene TRBV9 combines with J gene TRBJ1-1; no clear D gene. This CDR3 contains 15 residues. Trimming removed 0 bases from V and 0 bases from J, with 9 bases in between. CDR1 is SGDLS, CDR2 YYNGEE, per germline. CDR3 loop: CASSVGLRMNTEAFF. CDR3 bases: TGTGCCAGCAGCGTAGGTTTGCGGATGAACACTGAAGCTTTCTTT.

This clonotype was found a few times. The chain recombines TRBV6-2 or TRBV6-3 with TRBJ2-7, with TRBD1 matching 12 bases. Germline V CDR1 and CDR2: MNHEY, SVGEGT. V shed 7 bases, J shed 1 base, and the junction held 5 bases outside the gene matches. The CDR3 is 15 residues long. CDR3 amino acids: CASTLGQGASYEQYF. CDR3 sequence (DNA): TGTGCCAGCACCCTGGGACAGGGGGCATCCTACGAGCAGTACTTC.

There are many counts of this clonotype. The chain combines TRBV7-8 with TRBJ2-1, with D uncertain. V was trimmed by 0 bases and J by 2 bases, leaving 8 bases between them. The CDR3 consists of 15 residues. From germline, CDR1 is SGHVS and CDR2 FQNEAQ. CDR3 nucleotides: TGTGCCAGCAGCTTAGCATCGACTGCCTACAATGAGCAGTTCTTC. Translation: CASSLASTAYNEQFF.

This clonotype occurred many times. This chain uses TRBV9 with TRBJ2-1; maybe TRBD2 (7 bases). V was pared by 0 bases and J by 6 bases, with 16 bases between. The CDR3 covers 16 residues. Germline V gene lookup returns CDR1 SGDLS and CDR2 YYNGEE. CDR3: CASSVVSRGPTNEQFF. For the CDR3, the DNA is TGTGCCAGCAGCGTAGTCTCGCGGGGGCCGACCAATGAGCAGTTCTTC.

This clonotype was seen ten or more times. This chain joins TRBV10-1 and TRBJ1-1, with D possibly matching TRBD1 (6 bases). The V gene's germline CDR1 is WNHNN and CDR2 SYGVQD (reference sequence). This CDR3 is 15 amino acids long. Deletions cut 5 bases from V and 1 base from J, with 14 bases between. Here the CDR3 reads CASSKTGTPNTEAFF. DNA of the CDR3: TGCGCCAGCAGTAAAACCGGGACACCGAACACTGAAGCTTTCTTT.

This clonotype was picked up many times. The chain combines TRBV27 with TRBJ2-6; D gene uncertain. In germline, CDR1 is MNHEY, CDR2 SMNVEV (reference sequence). V lost 4 bases to trimming and J lost 3 bases, with 7 bases between them. The length of the CDR3 is 14 residues. CDR3 loop: CASSYQYGANVLTF. CDR3 nucleotides: TGTGCCAGCAGTTACCAGTATGGGGCCAACGTCCTGACTTTC.

The sample holds many counts of this clonotype. V usage is TRBV28 and J usage is TRBJ1-3; D gene unclear. This CDR3 is 12 amino acids long. Germline CDR1 is MDHEN and CDR2 is SYDVKM. V was clipped by 7 bases and J by 4 bases, with 8 bases between them. CDR3 amino acids: CASNIGGNTIYF. CDR3 sequence (DNA): TGTGCCAGCAACATAGGGGGAAACACCATATATTTT.

The chain carries TRBV12-3 or TRBV12-4 and TRBJ1-1; 8 bases align to TRBD1. This CDR3 comprises 14 residues. J lost 0 bases, V lost 7 bases, and 4 bases had no gene match. In DNA, the CDR3 is TGTGCCAGCATCCGGACAGGGATGAACACTGAAGCTTTCTTT. Protein sequence: CASIRTGMNTEAFF.

This clonotype came up many times. This chain connects TRBV12-5 to TRBJ2-1; 15 bases map to TRBD2. The germline V gene encodes CDR1 LGHNT and CDR2 FRNRAP. V trimming: 1 base; J trimming: 7 bases; junction bases outside the gene matches: 8. This CDR3 comprises 18 residues. CDR3 DNA sequence: TGTGCTAGTGGTTTGGGGACTAGCGGGGGGGCCGGTAGGAATGAGCAGTTCTTC. Protein product: CASGLGTSGGAGRNEQFF.

This clonotype was detected many times. This chain connects TRBV29-1 to TRBJ1-1, with D perhaps TRBD1 (5 bases). This CDR3 has 13 residues. V dropped 4 bases and J dropped 8 bases, with 17 bases sitting between them. Germline V gene sequence: CDR1 SQVTM, CDR2 ANQGSEA. CDR3 sequence (DNA): TGCAGCGTTGGGGACTTCCTCGCGGCGGAAGCTTTCTTT. Protein product: CSVGDFLAAEAFF.

This clonotype occurred a few times. The rearrangement uses TRBV12-3 or TRBV12-4 and TRBJ2-2, with D perhaps TRBD2 (5 bases). This CDR3 has 16 amino acids. Trimming removed 3 bases at V and 4 bases at J, with 15 bases between. In DNA, the CDR3 is TGTGCCAGCAGTTTTTCCCCCGGTGGGAGCACCGGGGAGCTGTTTTTT. Its protein product is CASSFSPGGSTGELFF.

This clonotype was counted ten times or more. The chain links TRBV3-1 to TRBJ1-2; maybe TRBD1 (5 bases). The CDR3 extends over 15 amino acids. Germline V gene sequence: CDR1 LGHDT, CDR2 YNNKEL (reference sequence). V shed 0 bases and J shed 3 bases, with 11 bases lying between them. CDR3 in amino acids: CASSQDNGRDYGYTF. Here the CDR3 DNA reads TGTGCCAGCAGCCAAGATAATGGCAGGGACTATGGCTACACCTTC.

This clonotype was found many times. The chain is built from TRBV28 and TRBJ2-5, with D maybe TRBD2 (5 bases). CDR3 size: 13 residues. V was pared by 3 bases and J by 9 bases, with 14 bases between. Germline V CDR1 and CDR2: MDHEN, SYDVKM. CDR3 in amino acids: CASSLGAPRPQYF. For the CDR3, the DNA is TGTGCCAGCAGTTTGGGAGCACCCCGGCCCCAGTACTTC.

In its sample, this clonotype was seen a few times. The chain recombines TRBV5-1 with TRBJ2-3, with TRBD2 as a possible D gene (6 bases). The V gene lost 5 bases and the J gene lost 3 bases, with 16 bases spanning the gap. Germline CDR1 is SGHRS and CDR2 is YFSETQ. CDR3 size: 15 residues. The CDR3 coding sequence is TGCGCCAGCAGTATCTGGGGCGGGGAGACAGATACGCAGTATTTT. Its protein is CASSIWGGETDTQYF.

Ten or more counts support this clonotype. The V and J genes are TRBV29-1 and TRBJ1-2; the D gene is possibly TRBD1 (6 bases). The CDR3 runs to 14 residues. Looked up from germline, CDR1 is SQVTM and CDR2 is ANQGSEA. V was cut by 3 bases and J by 2 bases, with 13 bases left in between. The CDR3 DNA reads TGCAGCGTTGATCCGGGACAAAGAAACTATGGCTACACCTTC. This gives the protein CSVDPGQRNYGYTF.

This clonotype has at least ten counts. The chain employs TRBV12-3 or TRBV12-4 and TRBJ2-7; D is unresolved. The CDR3 totals 12 residues. Trimming took off 5 bases at V and 6 bases at J, with 11 bases between the two ends. The CDR3 DNA sequence: TGTGCCAGCAGTGTCATGGGTGGCGAGCAGTACTTC. Translation gives CASSVMGGEQYF.

The rearrangement joins TRBV20-1 to TRBJ1-4; D may be TRBD1 (5 bases). The ends were cut back, 1 base at V and 0 bases at J, with 6 bases in the middle. Per the germline V gene, CDR1 is DFQATT and CDR2 is SNEGSKA (reference sequence). The CDR3 is 14 residues long. CDR3 sequence: CSARGGATNEKLFF. As DNA, the CDR3 is TGCAGTGCTAGAGGAGGGGCAACTAATGAAAAACTGTTTTTT.

This clonotype was counted many times. V gene TRBV12-3 or TRBV12-4 combines with J gene TRBJ2-5; unclear D gene. CDR3 length equals 13 residues. Trimming stripped 6 bases from V and 4 bases from J, with 12 bases between. The CDR3 spells CASRVNFGETQYF. CDR3 sequence (DNA): TGTGCCAGCAGAGTTAACTTTGGAGAGACCCAGTACTTC.

This rearrangement joins TRBV7-8 to TRBJ1-4, with D perhaps matching TRBD1 (6 bases). V lost 2 bases and J 8 bases, leaving 12 bases between the germline ends. This CDR3 comprises 14 residues. Germline V gene data show CDR1 as SGHVS and CDR2 as FQNEAQ. The CDR3 region is CASSLLKGEEKLFF. The CDR3 DNA is TGTGCCAGCAGCTTATTAAAGGGGGAGGAAAAACTGTTTTTT.

This clonotype was found many times. V is TRBV12-3 or TRBV12-4 and J is TRBJ2-7, with a weak D call TRBD2 (5 bases). Trimming left V 3 bases short and J 3 bases short, with 15 bases between. This CDR3 comprises 15 residues. The CDR3 DNA follows: TGTGCCAGCAGTTTCCCCCCGCGCGGGTTCTACGAGCAGTACTTC. Translating it yields CASSFPPRGFYEQYF.

This clonotype has ten or more counts. The J gene is TRBJ2-5, the V gene TRBV7-2; the D is unclear. Trimming left V 4 bases short and J 5 bases short, with 5 bases between. CDR1 is SGHTA, CDR2 FQGNSA, per germline. CDR3 length: 11 amino acids. The CDR3 spells CASSSLETQYF. CDR3 sequence (DNA): TGTGCCAGCAGCTCCTTGGAGACCCAGTACTTC.